Following are 19 T cell receptor beta chains from one sample sequenced in a study of PD-1 blockade in classical Hodgkin lymphoma. Autologous stem cell transplantation was followed by relapse in every patient, and brentuximab vedotin exposure varied. Assay used: immunoSEQ multiplex PCR; TCRdb lists only in-frame clones, some missing. The sample holds just under 7,500 clones, about 76% seen once. The input for sequencing was peripheral blood mononuclear cells (PBMCs), taken before the second cycle of nivolumab. Source of these receptors: a human donor with classical Hodgkin lymphoma.

The rearrangement joins TRBV29-1 to TRBJ1-2, with a weak D call TRBD1 (6 bases). CDR3 length: 15 residues. With 2 bases removed from V and 7 bases from J, the gap between germline ends came to 20 bases. Germline V CDR1 and CDR2: SQVTM, ANQGSEA. In DNA form, the CDR3 reads TGCAGCGTTGAACAATATACAGGGATCGGGGCTGGCTACACCTTC. This codes for CSVEQYTGIGAGYTF.

This clone has more than one count but fewer than ten. The rearrangement uses TRBV5-1 and TRBJ2-1; no firm D call. Trimming left V 4 bases short and J 4 bases short, with 9 bases between. The CDR3 contains 13 residues. CDR1 and CDR2 from the germline V gene are SGHRS and YFSETQ. CDR3 DNA sequence: TGCGCCAGCAGCGTCAGCCCATACAATGAGCAGTTCTTC. Residues: CASSVSPYNEQFF.

This chain joins TRBV7-3 and TRBJ2-3, with D hard to call. Germline values: CDR1 SGHTA, CDR2 FQGTGA. Trimming cost V 2 bases and J 1 base, with 4 bases left between them. CDR3 length: 13 amino acids. The CDR3 DNA sequence: TGTGCCAGCAGCTTATTGGGCACAGATACGCAGTATTTT. It specifies CASSLLGTDTQYF.

The sample holds a few counts of this clone. This chain links TRBV6-6 with TRBJ1-4; no definite D call. The CDR3 consists of 11 residues. Germline-derived CDR1 and CDR2 are MNHNY and SVGAGI (reference sequence). The V end lost 4 bases, the J end lost 8 bases, and 5 bases lay between the germline ends. The CDR3 DNA sequence: TGTGCCAGCAGTTTTGGGGAAAAACTGTTTTTT. As protein: CASSFGEKLFF.

The gene calls are TRBV29-1 and TRBJ2-6, with TRBD1 identical over 8 bases. In germline, CDR1 is SQVTM, CDR2 ANQGSEA. Trimming took 3 bases from V and 0 from J; bases not matched to a gene: 7. The CDR3 is 17 amino acids. The CDR3 nucleotides are TGCAGCGTTGAGGGGACAGGCGTACACTCTGGGGCCAACGTCCTGACTTTC. It translates to CSVEGTGVHSGANVLTF.

CDR3 in DNA: TGTGCCATCATCCGGACAGGGGGCACCGGGGAGCTGTTTTTT. Protein sequence: CAIIRTGGTGELFF. The gene calls are TRBV10-3 and TRBJ2-2; 10 bases are shared with TRBD1. Germline V CDR1 and CDR2: ENHRY, SYGVKD. V was clipped by 7 bases and J by 4 bases; unmatched bases: 3. The CDR3 covers 14 residues.

The rearrangement uses TRBV2 and TRBJ2-1; TRBD2 agrees at 14 bases. The J segment lost 1 base and the V segment lost 6 bases, leaving 2 bases of the junction unmatched. The CDR3 is 16 residues long. CDR1 and CDR2 from the germline V gene are SNHLY and FYNNEI. CDR3 sequence reads: CASRGTSGRSYNEQFF. CDR3 nucleotide sequence: TGTGCCAGCAGAGGGACTAGCGGGAGATCCTACAATGAGCAGTTCTTC.

This sequence joins TRBV21-1 and TRBJ1-6; TRBD1, the table's D call, lacks a check against the DNA. TRBV21-1 is labeled a pseudogene. CDR3 length: 13 amino acids. As DNA, the CDR3 is TGTGCCAGCAGCACGAACAGGGGGACGCCCCTCCACTTT. It codes for CASSTNRGTPLHF.

The rearrangement links TRBV7-9 to TRBJ2-7; 10 bases agree with TRBD2. The CDR3 runs to 14 residues. Germline CDR1 reads SEHNR; CDR2 reads FQNEAQ (reference sequence). Germline trimming cut 2 bases from V and 6 bases from J; bases unmatched to any gene: 4. CDR3 loop: CASSLTSGESEQYF. The CDR3 DNA reads as TGTGCCAGCAGCTTAACTAGCGGGGAGAGCGAGCAGTACTTC.

CDR3 sequence (DNA): TGTGCCACAGGGTTAGTAGATACGCAGTATTTT. It is translated as CATGLVDTQYF. V usage is TRBV28 and J usage is TRBJ2-3; a weak D match, TRBD1 (5 bases). Germline CDR1 reads MDHEN; CDR2 reads SYDVKM. The V end was cut by 10 bases, the J end by 5 bases, with 10 bases between. The CDR3 length is 11 residues.

V gene TRBV4-1 combines with J gene TRBJ2-5; D may be TRBD1 or TRBD2 (6 bases each). V lost 3 bases and J 2 bases, leaving 19 bases between the germline ends. Germline V gene lookup returns CDR1 MGHRA and CDR2 YSYEKL. CDR3 length: 17 residues. The CDR3 spells CASSQGPTGALQETQYF. The CDR3 nucleotides read TGCGCCAGCAGCCAGGGGCCTACGGGGGCCTTACAAGAGACCCAGTACTTC.

A few counts support this clone. The genes are TRBV4-3 and TRBJ1-1; tentative D call: TRBD1 (6 bases). Trimming took off 2 bases at V and 4 bases at J, with 14 bases between the two ends. CDR3 length equals 15 residues. Germline loops: CDR1 LGHNA, CDR2 YSLEER. The CDR3 protein is CASSQRGGYGTEAFF. For the CDR3, the DNA is TGCGCCAGCAGCCAAAGAGGGGGGTATGGCACTGAAGCTTTCTTT.

V and J are TRBV6-6 and TRBJ2-7; 10 bases match TRBD2. Trimming took 2 bases from V and 4 from J; bases not matched to a gene: 8. This CDR3 has 16 residues. Germline CDR1 MNHNY, CDR2 SVGAGI (reference sequence). CDR3 loop: CASSYPPSGSTYEQYF. The DNA for the CDR3 is TGTGCCAGCAGTTACCCCCCTAGCGGGAGTACGTACGAGCAGTACTTC.

In this sample, this clone turned up once. The chain employs TRBV28 and TRBJ2-3; D is unclear. V was cut by 1 base and J by 0 bases, with 14 bases left in between. CDR1 is MDHEN and CDR2 is SYDVKM in the germline V gene. The CDR3 contains 17 residues. As DNA, the CDR3 is TGTGCCAGCAGTTTATTGGGGAAAGGATCGAGCACAGATACGCAGTATTTT. Amino acids: CASSLLGKGSSTDTQYF.

Comment on this clone: This sample includes further DNA sequences coding for the same CDR3. This chain links TRBV27 with TRBJ2-7; 7 bases are a match to TRBD2. Germline V gene data show CDR1 as MNHEY and CDR2 as SMNVEV (reference sequence). The CDR3 has 14 amino acids. V shed 2 bases, J shed 4 bases, and the junction held 5 bases outside the gene matches. This chain's CDR3 is CASSLRLAEYEQYF. The CDR3 DNA follows: TGTGCCAGCAGTTTAAGGCTAGCGGAGTACGAGCAGTACTTC.

The V call is TRBV27, the J call TRBJ2-1, with TRBD1 as a possible D gene (5 bases). V was clipped by 0 bases and J by 3 bases, with 9 bases between them. Germline V CDR1 and CDR2: MNHEY, SMNVEV (reference sequence). The CDR3 is made up of 15 amino acids. In DNA form, the CDR3 reads TGTGCCAGCAGTTTATCAGGGGCTGACTACAATGAGCAGTTCTTC. Residues: CASSLSGADYNEQFF.

This sequence joins TRBV7-3 and TRBJ2-3; possibly TRBD2 for D (6 bases). Germline CDR1 reads SGHTA; CDR2 reads FQGTGA. The CDR3 is 14 residues long. V was cut by 2 bases and J by 6 bases, with 12 bases left in between. As DNA, the CDR3 is TGTGCCAGCAGCTTAGGCGGAGGGCCGGATACGCAGTATTTT. Its translation is CASSLGGGPDTQYF. The full variable domain, completed using reference TRBV7-3 and TRBJ2-3, is GAGVSQTPSNKVTEKGKYVELRCDPISGHTALYWYRQSLGQGPEFLIYFQGTGAADDSGLPNDRFFAVRPEGSVSTLKIQRTERGDSAVYLCASSLGGGPDTQYFGPGTRLTVL.

The chain carries TRBV6-1 and TRBJ2-7, with D possibly matching TRBD1 (6 bases). The CDR3 has 15 amino acids. Germline V gives CDR1 MNHNS, CDR2 SASEGT. The V and J ends lost 2 bases and 3 bases respectively, with 14 bases between them. The CDR3: CASSEFLQGGYEQYF. CDR3 sequence (DNA): TGTGCCAGCAGTGAATTTCTACAGGGCGGCTACGAGCAGTACTTC.

This clone was counted once. The genes are TRBV27 and TRBJ2-7; 11 bases agree with TRBD1. This CDR3 contains 15 residues. J gave up 4 bases and V 8 bases, and 10 bases lay outside the gene matches. CDR1 and CDR2 (germline): MNHEY, SMNVEV (reference sequence). As DNA, the CDR3 is TGTGCCAGCGGGAGACGGACAGGGGGCCTTTACGAGCAGTACTTC. This encodes CASGRRTGGLYEQYF.